This TCR beta chain was recovered during a study of shared T cell receptors in the human thymus (dated by TCRdb to the early 2020s). Some background on the complete study: The study examined how self-reactive, shared T-cell receptor alpha chains are generated in the human thymus.

About this clone itself: Its antigen has not been determined. No much larger clone exists at a distance of one base, and base qualities are not known.

Libraries were made using the immunoSEQ multiplex PCR assay. In its TCRdb copy, this immuneACCESS table keeps in-frame sequences only and misses some clones. Where compared with another copy, unresolved V genes explain less than half of these, and the others have no known cause. A total of hundreds of thousands of clones appear in this sample, around 87% of them only once. Clones ranked in the top ten supply about 0.0094% of the sample. CDR1 LNHDA and CDR2 SQIVND were looked up in the germline V gene (reference sequence). The V end loses 8 bases and the J end loses 7 bases, and a stretch of 18 bases separates them. The CDR3, from cysteine to phenylalanine, totals 15 residues. CDR3 DNA only is kept here, 45 bases in frame from base 1. Another study also made use of these data, one on human thymus T cells. The second study's authors report: Immunologically healthy infants undergoing open corrective cardiac surgery for congenital heart defects in Finland were used as donors. Thymus tissue was obtained as surgical resects removed during corrective cardiac surgery. V and J gene segment usage appeared biased in both thymic and peripheral blood repertoires. According to the related research, thymic TCR repertoires were highly overlapping among unrelated individuals. The study used roughly eight infant thymus samples plus four related peripheral blood samples to characterize TCR alpha and beta repertoires. The infant donors were about 6 to 244 days old, and the cohort included six or seven males and two females. After being mechanically released from the tissue, thymocytes were kept at -70 degrees C in pellets of about 9.5-30 million cells. A QIAsymphony instrument was used to extract genomic DNA from the frozen cell pellets. Using the immunoSEQ multiplex PCR assay, the TCRB and TCRAD loci were amplified from a standardized quantity of quality-controlled genomic DNA. The amplicons covered the V(D)J region and were long enough to include the CDR3 and to identify the V and J genes. Amplicon sequencing was performed on an Illumina platform through the commercial immunoSEQ service. Primer bias and sequencing errors were corrected using previously described methods, and TCRAD and TCRB definitions followed the IMGT database. Repertoires were analysed with immunoSEQ Analyzer 3.0 and VDJTools, covering basic statistics, V/J segment usage, diversity estimates, rarefaction and pairwise overlap. Diversity was estimated with Chao1, ChaoE, Efron-Thisted, Shannon and inverse Simpson indices, and also on datasets down-sampled to the smallest sample. Repertoire overlap used strict matching of CDR3 nucleotide sequence, V gene and J gene, with Jaccard-based multidimensional scaling clustering. Thymus samples yielded on average roughly 810,000 unique TCRB clonotypes, compared with 75,000 to 85,000 from blood samples.

This clonotype was obtained from a boy younger than two with a congenital heart defect. Donor details come from another sample of the same person, matched by shared clones. The chain is assembled from TRBV19 and TRBJ1-6, with the D gene uncertain. The sequenced sample was thymocytes. The nucleotides read TGTGCCAGTCGTCAGGCACACATCTACAATTCACCCCTCCACTTT. This yields the protein CASRQAHIYNSPLHF.